This paragraph reports one T cell receptor (beta chain). Participant reports of clinical history set cohort assignment. In the 2 weeks before study entry, exposed participants met a COVID-19 case, which was PCR-confirmed or clinician-diagnosed. This sample is drawn from a study of blood T cell repertoires in COVID-19. Germline V gene sequence: CDR1 MDHEN, CDR2 SYDVKM. CDR3 length: 13 amino acids. Trimming pared 7 bases from V and 5 bases from J, leaving 13 bases between. The repertoire was sequenced with immunoSEQ multiplex PCR; TCRdb's copy has only in-frame clones and lacks some. The data show a few hundred thousand clones, around 83% seen once.

The sample consisted of PBMCs or T cells enriched from blood (not recorded which). The sequence was obtained from a woman between 50 and 59 years old who had been exposed to COVID-19. The V gene is TRBV28, the J gene TRBJ2-3; a weak D match, TRBD2 (7 bases). The CDR3 loop reads CASTKGGGDTQYF. CDR3 coding DNA: TGTGCCAGCACCAAGGGGGGGGGAGATACGCAGTATTTT.